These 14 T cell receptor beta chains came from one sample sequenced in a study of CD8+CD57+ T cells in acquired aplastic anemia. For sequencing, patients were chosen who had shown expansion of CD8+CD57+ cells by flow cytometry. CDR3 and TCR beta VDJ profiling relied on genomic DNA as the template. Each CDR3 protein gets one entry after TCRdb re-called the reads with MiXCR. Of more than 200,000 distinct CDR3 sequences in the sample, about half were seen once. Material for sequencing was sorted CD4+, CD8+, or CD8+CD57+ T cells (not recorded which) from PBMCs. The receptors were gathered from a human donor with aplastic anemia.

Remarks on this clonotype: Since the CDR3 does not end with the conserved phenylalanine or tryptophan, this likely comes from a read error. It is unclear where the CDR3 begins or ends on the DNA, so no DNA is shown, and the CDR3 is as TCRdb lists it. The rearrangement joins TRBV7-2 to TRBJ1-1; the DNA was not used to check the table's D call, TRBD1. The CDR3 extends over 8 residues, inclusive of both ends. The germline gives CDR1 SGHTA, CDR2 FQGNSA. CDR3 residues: CASSLVQG.

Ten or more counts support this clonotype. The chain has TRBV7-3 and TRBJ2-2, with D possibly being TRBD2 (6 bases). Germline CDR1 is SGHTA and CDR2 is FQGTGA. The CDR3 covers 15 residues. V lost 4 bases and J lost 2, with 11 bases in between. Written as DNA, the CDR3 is TGTGCCAGCAGCTCGACTAGTCCCAACACCGGGGAGCTGTTTTTT. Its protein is CASSSTSPNTGELFF. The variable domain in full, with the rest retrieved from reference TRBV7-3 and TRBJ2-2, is GAGVSQTPSNKVTEKGKYVELRCDPISGHTALYWYRQSLGQGPEFLIYFQGTGAADDSGLPNDRFFAVRPEGSVSTLKIQRTERGDSAVYLCASSSTSPNTGELFFGEGSRLTVL.

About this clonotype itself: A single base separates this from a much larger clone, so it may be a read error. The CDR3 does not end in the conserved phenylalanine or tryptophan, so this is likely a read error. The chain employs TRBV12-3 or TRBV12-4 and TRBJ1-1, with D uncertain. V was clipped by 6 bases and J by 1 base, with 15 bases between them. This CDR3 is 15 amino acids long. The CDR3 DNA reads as TGTGCCAGCAGCCGGGAGGCAGGCGCGAACACTGAAGCTTTCTCT. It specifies CASSREAGANTEAFS.

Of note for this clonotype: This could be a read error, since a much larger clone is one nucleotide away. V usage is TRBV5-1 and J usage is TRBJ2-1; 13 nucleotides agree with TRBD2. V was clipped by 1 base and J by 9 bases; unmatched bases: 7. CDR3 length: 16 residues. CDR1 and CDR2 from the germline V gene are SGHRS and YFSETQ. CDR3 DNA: TGCGCCAGCAGCTTGAGGACTAGCGGGGGTGGAAGTGAGCAGTTCTTC. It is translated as CASSLRTSGGGSEQFF.

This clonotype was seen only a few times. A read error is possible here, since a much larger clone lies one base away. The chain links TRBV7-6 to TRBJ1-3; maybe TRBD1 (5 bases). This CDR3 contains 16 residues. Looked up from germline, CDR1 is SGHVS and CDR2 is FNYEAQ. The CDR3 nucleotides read TGTGCCAGCAGCCTGAGGGGAGGGAACTCTGGAGACACCATATATTTT. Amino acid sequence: CASSLRGGNSGDTIYF.

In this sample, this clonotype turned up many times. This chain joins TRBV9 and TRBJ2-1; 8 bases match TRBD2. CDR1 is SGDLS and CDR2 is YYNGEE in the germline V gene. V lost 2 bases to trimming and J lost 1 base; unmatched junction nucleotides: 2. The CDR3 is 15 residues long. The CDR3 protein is CASSVGLASYNEQFF. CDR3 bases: TGTGCCAGCAGCGTCGGACTAGCTTCCTACAATGAGCAGTTCTTC.

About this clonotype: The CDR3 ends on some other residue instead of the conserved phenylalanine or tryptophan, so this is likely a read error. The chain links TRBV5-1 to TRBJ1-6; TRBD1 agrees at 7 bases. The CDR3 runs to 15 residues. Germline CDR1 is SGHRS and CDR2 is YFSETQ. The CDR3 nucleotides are TGCGCCAGCAGCTTGGGACAGGGTCATAATTCACCACTCCACCTT. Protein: CASSLGQGHNSPLHL.

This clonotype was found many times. The CDR3 loop is CASSLFRGGTEAFF. The CDR3 nucleotides are TGCGCCAGCAGCTTGTTCAGGGGCGGGACTGAAGCTTTCTTT. V usage is TRBV5-1 and J usage is TRBJ1-1; D might be TRBD1 (6 bases). Trimming pared 1 base from V and 5 bases from J, leaving 12 bases between. Germline V gene sequence: CDR1 SGHRS, CDR2 YFSETQ. The CDR3 runs 14 residues.

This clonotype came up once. The CDR3 coding sequence is TGCAGTGCTAGCGCCGGCTCTGGCTACACCTTC. Its protein product is CSASAGSGYTF. The chain employs TRBV20-1 and TRBJ1-2; the D is unclear. Per germline, CDR1 DFQATT and CDR2 SNEGSKA (reference sequence). V was clipped by 3 bases and J by 7 bases, with 9 bases between them. The CDR3 runs 11 residues.

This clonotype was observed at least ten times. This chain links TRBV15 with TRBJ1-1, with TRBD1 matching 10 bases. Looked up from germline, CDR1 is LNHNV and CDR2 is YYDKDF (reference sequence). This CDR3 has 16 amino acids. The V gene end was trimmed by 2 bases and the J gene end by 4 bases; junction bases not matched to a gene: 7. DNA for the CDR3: TGTGCCACCAGCAGAAAGACAGGGGGCAGGGGCACTGAAGCTTTCTTT. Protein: CATSRKTGGRGTEAFF.

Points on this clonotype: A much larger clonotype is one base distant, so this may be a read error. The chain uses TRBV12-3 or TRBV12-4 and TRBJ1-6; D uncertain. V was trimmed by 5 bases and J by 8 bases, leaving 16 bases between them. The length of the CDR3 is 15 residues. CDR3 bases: TGTGCCAGCAGTCCGGGAATTACTGATGATTCACCCCTCCACTTT. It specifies CASSPGITDDSPLHF.

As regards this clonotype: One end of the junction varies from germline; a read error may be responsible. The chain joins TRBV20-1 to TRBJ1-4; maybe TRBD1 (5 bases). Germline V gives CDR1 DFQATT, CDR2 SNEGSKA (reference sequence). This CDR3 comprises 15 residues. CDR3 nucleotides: TGCAGTGCTAGAGATCGCGAGGGGCGAGGTGAAAAACTGTCTTTT. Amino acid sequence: CSARDREGRGEKLSF.

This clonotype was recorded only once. CDR3 region: CAIRPGQTNYGTNVLTF. In DNA, the CDR3 is TGTGCCATCAGGCCAGGACAGACCAACTACGGGACCAACGTCCTGACTTTC. This chain joins TRBV10-3 and TRBJ2-6, with D perhaps TRBD1 (6 bases). The CDR3 has 17 amino acids. Germline V gene lookup returns CDR1 ENHRY and CDR2 SYGVKD. V was cut by 6 bases and J by 8 bases, with 23 bases left in between.

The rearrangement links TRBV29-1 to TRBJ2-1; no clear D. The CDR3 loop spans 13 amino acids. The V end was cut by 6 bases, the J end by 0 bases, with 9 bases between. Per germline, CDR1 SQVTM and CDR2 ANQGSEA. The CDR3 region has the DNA TGCAGCGTCGACTTCCGCTCCTACAATGAGCAGTTCTTC. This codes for CSVDFRSYNEQFF.